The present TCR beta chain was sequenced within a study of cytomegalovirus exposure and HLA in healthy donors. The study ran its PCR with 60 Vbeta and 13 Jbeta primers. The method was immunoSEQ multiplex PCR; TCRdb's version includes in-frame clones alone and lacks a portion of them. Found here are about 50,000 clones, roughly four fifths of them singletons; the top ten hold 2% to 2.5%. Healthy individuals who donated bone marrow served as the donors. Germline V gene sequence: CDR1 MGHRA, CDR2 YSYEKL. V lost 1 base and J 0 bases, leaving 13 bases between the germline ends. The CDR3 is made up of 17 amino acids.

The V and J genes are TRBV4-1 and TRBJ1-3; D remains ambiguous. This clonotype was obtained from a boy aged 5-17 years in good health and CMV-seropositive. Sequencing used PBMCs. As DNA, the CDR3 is TGCGCCAGCAGCCAAGCCTCGATACCCAGCTCTGGAAACACCATATATTTT. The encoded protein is CASSQASIPSSGNTIYF.